Following are 23 T cell receptor beta chains from one sample sequenced in a study of blood T cell repertoires in COVID-19. Assay used: immunoSEQ multiplex PCR; TCRdb lists only in-frame clones, some missing. This table holds about 68,000 clones, roughly 83% found once. Sequencing used peripheral blood. These receptors all stem from a man in his forties or fifties with active COVID-19.

This sequence joins TRBV11-2 and TRBJ1-4; possible D gene TRBD1, 6 bases. Germline CDR1 is SGHAT and CDR2 is FQNNGV. The CDR3 has 14 amino acids. Trimming took 0 bases from V and 8 from J, leaving 10 bases between them. CDR3 sequence reads: CASSLDRGSEKLFF. In DNA, the CDR3 is TGTGCCAGCAGCTTAGACAGGGGAAGCGAAAAACTGTTTTTT.

This clone was seen only a few times. J is TRBJ2-1 and V is TRBV7-9; tentatively, D is TRBD1 (6 bases). The V end was cut by 5 bases, the J end by 5 bases, with 22 bases between. There are 17 residues in the CDR3. The V gene's germline CDR1 is SEHNR and CDR2 FQNEAQ (reference sequence). CDR3 region: CASSPLGAAPDHNEQFF. Here the CDR3 DNA reads TGTGCCAGCAGCCCACTGGGGGCGGCCCCTGATCACAATGAGCAGTTCTTC.

The DNA of the CDR3 is TGTGCCAGCAGCTTCGGACTAGAGCCCGGCACAGATACGCAGTATTTT. Translation gives CASSFGLEPGTDTQYF. The chain employs TRBV7-9 and TRBJ2-3; 7 positions match TRBD2. The length of the CDR3 is 16 residues. Unmatched junction bases numbered 7, after V lost 3 bases and J lost 1 base. Germline assignment: CDR1 SEHNR and CDR2 FQNEAQ (reference sequence).

The gene calls are TRBV15 and TRBJ2-5; maybe TRBD2 (7 bases). Germline assignment: CDR1 LNHNV and CDR2 YYDKDF (reference sequence). Between the trimmed V and J ends, which lost 9 bases and 5 bases, there was a span of 19 bases. The length of the CDR3 is 14 residues. The CDR3 sequence: CATKNTGREETQYF. The CDR3 DNA sequence: TGTGCCACTAAAAACACAGGGAGGGAGGAGACCCAGTACTTC.

V is TRBV7-2 and J is TRBJ1-5; TRBD1 matches at 7 bases. The CDR3 extends over 14 amino acids. The germline gives CDR1 SGHTA, CDR2 FQGNSA. Trimming cost V 2 bases and J 5 bases; bases outside gene matches: 3. In DNA form, the CDR3 reads TGTGCCAGCAGCTTATTCCAGGGGGATCAGCCCCAGCATTTT. Amino acids: CASSLFQGDQPQHF.

The J gene is TRBJ2-2, the V gene TRBV19; 10 nucleotides line up with TRBD2. The ends lost 1 base at V and 4 bases at J; junction bases unmatched: 3. The CDR3 is 16 amino acids. The germline V gene encodes CDR1 LNHDA and CDR2 SQIVND (reference sequence). Here the CDR3 reads CASSIGRLAGTGELFF. CDR3 bases: TGTGCCAGTAGTATAGGTAGACTAGCGGGCACCGGGGAGCTGTTTTTT. The whole variable domain, filled in from reference TRBV19 and TRBJ2-2, reads DGGITQSPKYLFRKEGQNVTLSCEQNLNHDAMYWYRQDPGQGLRLIYYSQIVNDFQKGDIAEGYSVSREKKESFPLTVTSAQKNPTAFYLCASSIGRLAGTGELFFGEGSRLTVL.

V is TRBV12-5 and J is TRBJ1-4, with 8 bases aligning to TRBD1. The CDR3 totals 13 residues. Germline CDR1 LGHNT, CDR2 FRNRAP. The V gene end was trimmed by 10 bases and the J gene end by 6 bases; junction bases not matched to a gene: 7. CDR3 nucleotide sequence: TGTGCTACCAGGGACAGGTTAGATGAAAAACTGTTTTTT. Translating it yields CATRDRLDEKLFF.

The rearrangement uses TRBV5-8 and TRBJ1-2; 9 positions agree with TRBD1. Unmatched junction bases numbered 9, after V lost 4 bases and J lost 5 bases. The CDR3 is 15 residues long. Germline V gene sequence: CDR1 SGHTS, CDR2 YDEGEE. This CDR3 reads CASSNRDRARYGYTF. In DNA, the CDR3 is TGTGCCAGCAGCAACCGGGACAGGGCGCGATATGGCTACACCTTC.

The CDR3 is CASLVDRGNQPQHF. The CDR3 DNA is TGTGCCAGTTTAGTCGACAGGGGGAATCAGCCCCAGCATTTT. The chain combines TRBV19 with TRBJ1-5; TRBD1 matches 9 bases. The CDR3 is 14 residues long. Unmatched junction bases numbered 6, after V lost 8 bases and J lost 4 bases. The germline gives CDR1 LNHDA, CDR2 SQIVND (reference sequence).

This clone was found a few times. The chain employs TRBV4-1 and TRBJ2-7, with a weak D call TRBD2 (6 bases). Germline assignment: CDR1 MGHRA and CDR2 YSYEKL. The CDR3 has 15 residues. Trimming stripped 4 bases from V and 4 bases from J, with 17 bases between. CDR3: CASSRNSGDAYEQYF. In DNA, the CDR3 is TGCGCCAGCAGCCGCAATAGCGGAGATGCGTACGAGCAGTACTTC.

J is TRBJ1-4 and V is TRBV4-2, with 10 bases fitting TRBD1. Germline V gives CDR1 LGHNA, CDR2 YNFKEQ. The CDR3 runs 14 residues. J lost 8 bases, V lost 3 bases, and 3 bases had no gene match. CDR3 bases: TGTGCCAGCAGCCAGGGGACAGGGGAAGAAAAACTGTTTTTT. Its protein is CASSQGTGEEKLFF.

The rearrangement links TRBV28 to TRBJ1-6; 9 bases are shared with TRBD1. The junction had 10 bases not matched to a gene; V was cut back by 5 bases and J by 5 bases. CDR1 is MDHEN, CDR2 SYDVKM, per germline. The CDR3 consists of 17 residues. In nucleotides, the CDR3 is TGTGCCAGCAGTCCACCGGGACAGGGAGAACATAATTCACCCCTCCACTTT. Translation: CASSPPGQGEHNSPLHF.

This clone was seen a handful of times. The chain uses TRBV5-4 and TRBJ2-7; 11 bases fit TRBD2. Germline V lookup: CDR1 SGHNT, CDR2 YYREEE (reference sequence). V lost 5 bases, J lost 5 bases, and 9 bases stayed unmatched. This CDR3 has 15 amino acids. The chain's CDR3 is CASSFLAGGRNEQYF. CDR3 DNA: TGTGCCAGCAGTTTTCTAGCGGGAGGTAGGAACGAGCAGTACTTC.

The chain has TRBV6-5 and TRBJ2-7; D is ambiguous. The length of the CDR3 is 13 residues. The ends were cut back, 7 bases at V and 2 bases at J, with 12 bases in the middle. The germline V gene has CDR1 MNHEY and CDR2 SVGAGI. The CDR3 region has the DNA TGTGCCAGCAATAGAGAACAGACCTACGAGCAGTACTTC. Protein: CASNREQTYEQYF.

The chain carries TRBV18 and TRBJ2-1; 8 nucleotides agree with TRBD2. This CDR3 region has 18 residues. The germline V gene encodes CDR1 KGHSH and CDR2 LQKENI. V lost 5 bases and J lost 5; bases outside the gene matches: 17. CDR3 region: CASSIIPDTGGLHNEQFF. The CDR3 bases are TGTGCCAGCTCAATCATCCCCGACACGGGGGGGCTCCACAATGAGCAGTTCTTC. Together with reference TRBV18 and TRBJ2-1, the CDR3 gives the full variable domain: NAGVMQNPRHLVRRRGQEARLRCSPMKGHSHVYWYRQLPEEGLKFMVYLQKENIIDESGMPKERFSAEFPKEGPSILRIQQVVRGDSAAYFCASSIIPDTGGLHNEQFFGPGTRLTVL.

The rearrangement links TRBV7-9 to TRBJ1-2; D unresolved. The CDR3 has 12 amino acids. The germline V gene encodes CDR1 SEHNR and CDR2 FQNEAQ (reference sequence). V lost 5 bases and J 4 bases, leaving 8 bases between the germline ends. The CDR3 DNA reads TGTGCCAGCAGCGCCCCAGGCTATGGCTACACCTTC. Translated, it gives CASSAPGYGYTF.

The chain combines TRBV7-2 with TRBJ2-3, with D maybe TRBD1 (6 bases). The CDR3 covers 12 residues. The V end lost 5 bases, the J end lost 8 bases, and 11 bases lay between the germline ends. Germline V gene data show CDR1 as SGHTA and CDR2 as FQGNSA. As DNA, the CDR3 is TGTGCCAGCAGCCGCCGAGGGGGTACGCAGTATTTT. It yields the protein CASSRRGGTQYF.

The rearrangement uses TRBV6-5 and TRBJ2-7, with 7 bases aligning to TRBD1. The CDR3 sequence is 15 residues long. Germline V gene sequence: CDR1 MNHEY, CDR2 SVGAGI. The ends lost 3 bases at V and 6 bases at J; junction bases unmatched: 11. CDR3 loop: CASSYPGTVFSEQYF. CDR3 sequence (DNA): TGTGCCAGCAGTTATCCCGGGACAGTTTTCTCCGAGCAGTACTTC.

The chain has TRBV7-2 and TRBJ2-4; TRBD1 matches 7 bases. CDR1 and CDR2 from the germline V gene are SGHTA and FQGNSA. This CDR3 has 15 amino acids. Trimming took 4 bases from V and 6 from J; bases not matched to a gene: 9. CDR3 protein: CASSSYRDSRNIQYF. The CDR3 nucleotides are TGTGCCAGCAGCTCGTACCGGGACAGCAGAAACATTCAGTACTTC.

This clone was observed a few times. The chain recombines TRBV7-9 with TRBJ1-1; no clear D gene. Deletions cut 5 bases from V and 2 bases from J, with 12 bases between. Germline V lookup: CDR1 SEHNR, CDR2 FQNEAQ (reference sequence). The CDR3 has 14 residues. CDR3 bases: TGTGCCAGCAGCCCACCTGGGCCAAACACTGAAGCTTTCTTT. It encodes CASSPPGPNTEAFF.

The gene calls are TRBV11-3 and TRBJ2-5, with 9 bases that match TRBD2. CDR1 and CDR2 (germline): SGHNT, YENEEA. V lost 5 bases, J lost 5 bases, and 9 bases stayed unmatched. The CDR3 length is 15 residues. CDR3 loop: CASSVGSGRTETQYF. Here the CDR3 DNA reads TGTGCCAGCAGCGTGGGTAGCGGGAGAACGGAGACCCAGTACTTC.

The chain employs TRBV29-1 and TRBJ2-3; 9 bases are a match to TRBD2. This CDR3 has 15 residues. Trimming at V came to 0 bases and at J to 5 bases, leaving 6 bases not matched to a gene. The germline CDR1 and CDR2 sequences are SQVTM and ANQGSEA. This CDR3 reads CSVEESLAGRDTQYF. Here the CDR3 DNA reads TGCAGCGTTGAAGAGAGTCTAGCGGGGAGAGATACGCAGTATTTT.

The gene calls are TRBV7-8 and TRBJ2-1; the D gene is possibly TRBD2 (6 bases). Between the trimmed V and J ends, which lost 4 bases and 9 bases, there was a span of 10 bases. Germline CDR1 and CDR2: SGHVS and FQNEAQ. The CDR3 extends over 12 amino acids. The CDR3 region is CASSSSEGEQFF. The CDR3 DNA reads as TGTGCCAGCAGCTCATCGGAGGGTGAGCAGTTCTTC.